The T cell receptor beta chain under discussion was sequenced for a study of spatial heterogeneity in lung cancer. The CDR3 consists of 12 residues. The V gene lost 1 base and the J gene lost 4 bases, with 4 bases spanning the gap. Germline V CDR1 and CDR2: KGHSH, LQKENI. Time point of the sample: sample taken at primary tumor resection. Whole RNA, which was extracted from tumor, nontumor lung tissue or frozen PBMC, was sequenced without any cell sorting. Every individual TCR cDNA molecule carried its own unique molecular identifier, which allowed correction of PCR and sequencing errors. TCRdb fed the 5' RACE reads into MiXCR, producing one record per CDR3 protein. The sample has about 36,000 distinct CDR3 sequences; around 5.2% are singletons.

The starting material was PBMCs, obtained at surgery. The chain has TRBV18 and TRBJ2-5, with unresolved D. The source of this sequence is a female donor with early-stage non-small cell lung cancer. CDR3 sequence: CASSPLGETQYF. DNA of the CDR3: TGTGCCAGCTCACCACTTGGAGAGACCCAGTACTTC.